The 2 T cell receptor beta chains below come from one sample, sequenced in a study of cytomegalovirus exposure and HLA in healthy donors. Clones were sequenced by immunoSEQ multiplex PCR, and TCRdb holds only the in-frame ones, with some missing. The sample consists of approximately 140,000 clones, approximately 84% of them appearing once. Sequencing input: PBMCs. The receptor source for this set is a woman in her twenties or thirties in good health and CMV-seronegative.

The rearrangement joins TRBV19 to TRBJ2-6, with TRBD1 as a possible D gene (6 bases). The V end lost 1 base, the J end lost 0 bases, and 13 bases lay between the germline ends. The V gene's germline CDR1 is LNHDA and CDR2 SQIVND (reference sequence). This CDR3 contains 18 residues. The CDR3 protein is CASSIAATGPSGANVLTF. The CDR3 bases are TGTGCCAGTAGTATAGCCGCGACAGGCCCCTCTGGGGCCAACGTCCTGACTTTC. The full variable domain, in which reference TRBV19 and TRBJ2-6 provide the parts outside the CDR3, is DGGITQSPKYLFRKEGQNVTLSCEQNLNHDAMYWYRQDPGQGLRLIYYSQIVNDFQKGDIAEGYSVSREKKESFPLTVTSAQKNPTAFYLCASSIAATGPSGANVLTFGAGSRLTVL.

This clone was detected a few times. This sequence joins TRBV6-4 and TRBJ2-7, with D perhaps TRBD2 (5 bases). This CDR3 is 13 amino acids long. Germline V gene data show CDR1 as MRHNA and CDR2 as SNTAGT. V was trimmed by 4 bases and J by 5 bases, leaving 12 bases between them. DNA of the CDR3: TGTGCCAGCAGTGCGCCCTCGAGGGACGAGCAGTACTTC. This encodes CASSAPSRDEQYF.